A selection of T cell receptor beta chains follows, all from one sample in a study of cytomegalovirus exposure and HLA in healthy donors. The assay was immunoSEQ multiplex PCR, and TCRdb's table has in-frame clones only and misses some. The sample features roughly 120,000 clones, with approximately 3.9% in its top ten. Material for sequencing was PBMCs. The receptors were gathered from a man between 18 and 29 years old in good health and CMV-seronegative. Each CDR3 is given with its conserved first and last residue. The D gene is left open where the match is weak.

D	J	V	CDR3	DNA
.	TRBJ1-3	TRBV9	CASSVLDNLVSGNTIYF	TGTGCCAGCAGCGTATTAGACAACCTCGTCTCTGGAAACACCATATATTTT
TRBD2	TRBJ2-1	TRBV28	CASSFRLAADEQFF	TGTGCCAGCAGTTTCCGACTAGCGGCTGATGAGCAGTTCTTC
.	TRBJ1-5	TRBV28	CASSGRTGSWNQPQHF	TGTGCCAGCAGCGGAAGAACGGGGAGTTGGAATCAGCCCCAGCATTTT
.	TRBJ2-3	TRBV10-3	CAISESGAYSTDTQYF	TGTGCCATCAGTGAGTCGGGCGCCTATAGCACAGATACGCAGTATTTT
TRBD1	TRBJ2-7	TRBV7-9	CASSAGTAEQYF	TGTGCCAGCAGCGCCGGGACAGCCGAGCAGTACTTC
.	TRBJ2-1	TRBV28	CASSPSGEQFF	TGTGCCAGCAGCCCCTCCGGTGAGCAGTTCTTC
TRBD1	TRBJ1-2	TRBV6-5	CASSSDRGHGYGYTF	TGTGCCAGCAGTTCCGACAGGGGGCACGGCTATGGCTACACCTTC
.	TRBJ2-3	TRBV5-1	CASSLGTSDTQYF	TGCGCCAGCAGCTTGGGGACTTCCGATACGCAGTATTTT
.	TRBJ2-1	TRBV29-1	CSVVTGANEQFF	TGCAGCGTTGTCACGGGAGCCAATGAGCAGTTCTTC
TRBD2	TRBJ2-3	TRBV7-6	CASSLGVGLAVSDTQYF	TGTGCCAGCAGCTTAGGTGTAGGACTAGCGGTCTCAGATACGCAGTATTTT
TRBD1	TRBJ1-4	TRBV18	CASSRLHRGATEEKLFF	TGTGCCAGCTCGCGGCTCCACAGGGGGGCAACGGAGGAAAAACTGTTTTTT
TRBD1	TRBJ1-2	TRBV5-4	CASSITGTGLNYGYTF	TGTGCCAGCAGCATAACCGGGACAGGACTTAACTATGGCTACACCTTC
.	TRBJ2-7	TRBV7-9	CASSPGQGANPYEQYF	TGTGCCAGCAGCCCCGGACAAGGGGCGAACCCCTACGAGCAGTACTTC
TRBD1	TRBJ1-2	TRBV7-9	CASSSGTGGPGVHGYTF	TGTGCCAGCAGCTCAGGGACAGGGGGCCCAGGAGTTCATGGCTACACCTTC
.	TRBJ2-1	TRBV28	CASSFLRTENEQFF	TGTGCCAGCAGTTTCTTAAGGACAGAAAATGAGCAGTTCTTC
.	TRBJ2-1	TRBV7-3	CASSSSSSYNEQFF	TGTGCCAGCAGCTCCTCTTCCTCCTACAATGAGCAGTTCTTC
.	TRBJ1-3	TRBV5-4	CASSFSGSHTIYF	TGTGCCAGCAGCTTTTCAGGATCGCACACCATATATTTT
TRBD2	TRBJ2-7	TRBV11-3	CASSPGRTSGIYEQYF	TGTGCCAGCAGTCCAGGAAGGACTAGCGGGATCTACGAGCAGTACTTC
TRBD2	TRBJ2-3	TRBV18	CASSPPTGGPGRTDTQYF	TGTGCCAGCTCACCACCGACGGGGGGGCCAGGTCGCACAGATACGCAGTATTTT
TRBD2	TRBJ2-7	TRBV5-1	CASSQDLAGGGYEQYF	TGCGCCAGCAGCCAGGATCTAGCGGGAGGGGGGTACGAGCAGTACTTC
TRBD2	TRBJ2-7	TRBV6-5	CASSYSFSGSHEQYF	TGTGCCAGCAGTTACTCCTTTAGCGGGAGCCACGAGCAGTACTTC
.	TRBJ2-2	TRBV19	CASSISGNTGELFF	TGTGCCAGTAGTATATCAGGGAACACCGGGGAGCTGTTTTTT
.	TRBJ1-1	TRBV18	CASSLYRSTEAFF	TGTGCCAGCTCACTATATCGTAGCACTGAAGCTTTCTTT